These 26 T cell receptor beta chains originate from one sample sequenced in a study of T cells in Graves' hyperthyroidism and ophthalmopathy. Authors of the study amplified TCR beta CDR3 regions from RNA transcripts. The primer set for the first-round RT-PCR of the TCR CDR3 was HTBI. MiXCR was run by TCRdb on the multiplex PCR reads, yielding one entry per CDR3 protein. The table records approximately 600,000 distinct CDR3 sequences, around 21% of them present only once. Material for sequencing was blood. These receptors all stem from a man aged 25 to 40 with Graves' ophthalmopathy.

This chain joins TRBV6-2 or TRBV6-3 and TRBJ1-5; 9 positions match TRBD1. This CDR3 region has 18 residues. V lost 1 base, J lost 3 bases, and 10 bases stayed unmatched. The germline gives CDR1 MNHEY, CDR2 SVGEGT. The CDR3 sequence: CASSYFTGGAGDNQPQHF. The CDR3 DNA follows: TGTGCCAGCAGTTACTTTACAGGGGGCGCCGGGGACAATCAGCCCCAGCATTTT.

This clonotype was observed many times. This rearrangement joins TRBV12-3 or TRBV12-4 to TRBJ1-1; tentatively, D is TRBD1 (6 bases). The CDR3 loop spans 14 amino acids. V was trimmed by 6 bases and J by 1 base, leaving 12 bases between them. CDR3: CASRSQGTNTEAFF. CDR3 sequence (DNA): TGTGCCAGCAGATCACAGGGTACGAACACTGAAGCTTTCTTT.

As regards this clonotype: This may be a read error, as it is one base from a much larger clone. The V gene is TRBV28, the J gene TRBJ1-4; a weak D match, TRBD1 (6 bases). The CDR3 is made up of 14 amino acids. The germline CDR1 and CDR2 sequences are MDHEN and SYDVKM. The CDR3 region is CASSKGGANGKLFF. CDR3 nucleotides: TGTGCCAGCAGTAAAGGGGGGGCTAATGGAAAACTGTTTTTT.

This clonotype was seen only a few times. The chain links TRBV5-1 to TRBJ2-7; 8 bases align to TRBD2. The V segment lost 4 bases and the J segment 3 bases; nucleotides outside the gene matches: 6. The CDR3 spans 14 residues. Germline CDR1 SGHRS, CDR2 YFSETQ. CDR3 region: CASSQEGLVYEQYF. The DNA for the CDR3 is TGCGCCAGCAGCCAAGAGGGACTAGTCTACGAGCAGTACTTC.

This clonotype has a handful of counts. This chain connects TRBV6-1 to TRBJ1-1; D is ambiguous. Germline V gene sequence: CDR1 MNHNS, CDR2 SASEGT. V shed 2 bases and J shed 5 bases, with 12 bases lying between them. This CDR3 has 14 residues. In DNA form, the CDR3 reads TGTGCCAGCAGTGAATTGCCAAGCGGGACTGAAGCTTTCTTT. Translated: CASSELPSGTEAFF.

The rearrangement joins TRBV5-1 to TRBJ1-2, with D perhaps TRBD1 (6 bases). V dropped 2 bases and J dropped 8 bases, with 19 bases sitting between them. Germline values: CDR1 SGHRS, CDR2 YFSETQ. The CDR3 has 15 amino acids. This CDR3 reads CASSFNADRSEGYTF. CDR3 bases: TGCGCCAGCAGCTTTAACGCAGACAGGTCGGAAGGCTACACCTTC. Supplemented by reference TRBV5-1 and TRBJ1-2, the full variable domain reads KAGVTQTPRYLIKTRGQQVTLSCSPISGHRSVSWYQQTPGQGLQFLFEYFSETQRNKGNFPGRFSGRQFSNSRSEMNVSTLELGDSALYLCASSFNADRSEGYTFGSGTRLTVV.

CDR3: CSAEGTSDQFRSYNEQFF. DNA of the CDR3: TGCAGCGCAGAAGGTACTAGCGACCAATTCCGTTCCTACAATGAGCAGTTCTTC. The gene calls are TRBV29-1 and TRBJ2-1; 7 bases fit TRBD2. The junction had 19 bases not matched to a gene; V was cut back by 7 bases and J by 1 base. There are 18 residues in the CDR3. Germline CDR1 SQVTM, CDR2 ANQGSEA.

This clonotype showed up just a few times. The chain couples TRBV16 to TRBJ2-1; D perhaps matches TRBD2 (5 bases). The ends were cut back, 7 bases at V and 7 bases at J, with 14 bases in the middle. Germline CDR1 is KGHSY and CDR2 is FQNENV. This CDR3 comprises 13 residues. CDR3 nucleotide sequence: TGTGCCAGCACCGAGGACCCGGGAAATGAGCAGTTCTTC. This translates into CASTEDPGNEQFF.

The chain couples TRBV4-2 to TRBJ1-3, with D hard to call. With 0 bases removed from V and 2 bases from J, the gap between germline ends came to 11 bases. The CDR3 runs to 16 residues. Germline V CDR1 and CDR2: LGHNA, YNFKEQ. DNA for the CDR3: TGTGCCAGCAGCCAAGATGGGCCTAGGGCTGGAAACACCATATATTTT. Translating it yields CASSQDGPRAGNTIYF.

This clonotype was found a few times. The chain joins TRBV3-1 to TRBJ2-7, with D possibly being TRBD2 (5 bases). Trimming took 1 base from V and 3 from J, leaving 7 bases between them. Germline loops: CDR1 LGHDT, CDR2 YNNKEL (reference sequence). The length of the CDR3 is 13 residues. CDR3 amino acids: CASSQVTSYEQYF. CDR3 DNA sequence: TGTGCCAGCAGCCAAGTAACTAGCTACGAGCAGTACTTC.

This clonotype was seen repeatedly, ten times or more. The chain combines TRBV12-3 or TRBV12-4 with TRBJ1-1, with 9 bases aligning to TRBD1. With 6 bases clipped from V and 3 bases from J, the junction kept 8 bases outside the gene matches. CDR3 length: 15 residues. The CDR3 protein is CASRPTGGADTEAFF. CDR3 in DNA: TGTGCCAGCAGACCCACAGGGGGCGCGGACACTGAAGCTTTCTTT.

This clonotype was seen ten or more times. The chain has TRBV7-2 and TRBJ2-3; the D gene could be TRBD1 or TRBD2 (5 bases each). With 5 bases removed from V and 3 bases from J, the gap between germline ends came to 15 bases. CDR1 and CDR2 from the germline V gene are SGHTA and FQGNSA. CDR3 size: 15 residues. CDR3 in amino acids: CASSTPGRRTDTQYF. In DNA form, the CDR3 reads TGTGCCAGCAGCACTCCGGGACGGAGGACAGATACGCAGTATTTT.

This chain joins TRBV30 and TRBJ2-3; D remains ambiguous. V was trimmed by 0 bases and J by 0 bases, leaving 10 bases between them. This CDR3 region has 15 residues. Germline V gene data show CDR1 as GTSNPN and CDR2 as SVGIG (reference sequence). The CDR3 sequence: CAWSVGQASTDTQYF. The CDR3 nucleotides are TGTGCCTGGAGTGTAGGGCAGGCGAGCACAGATACGCAGTATTTT. The full variable domain, completed using reference TRBV30 and TRBJ2-3, is SQTIHQWPATLVQPVGSPLSLECTVEGTSNPNLYWYRQAAGRGLQLLFYSVGIGQISSEVPQNLSASRPQDRQFILSSKKLLLSDSGFYLCAWSVGQASTDTQYFGPGTRLTVL.

V gene TRBV20-1 combines with J gene TRBJ1-6, with TRBD1 matching 8 bases. Trimming at V came to 1 base and at J to 7 bases, leaving 6 bases not matched to a gene. This CDR3 spans 15 amino acids. The V gene's germline CDR1 is DFQATT and CDR2 SNEGSKA (reference sequence). CDR3 in amino acids: CSARVLRTGNSPLHF. Here the CDR3 DNA reads TGCAGTGCTAGAGTATTGAGGACAGGGAATTCACCCCTCCACTTT.

The V call is TRBV14, the J call TRBJ1-2; D not certain. Between the trimmed V and J ends, which lost 4 bases and 1 base, there was a span of 13 bases. The CDR3 extends over 15 amino acids. Germline loops: CDR1 SGHDN, CDR2 FVKESK. The CDR3 DNA follows: TGTGCCAGCAGCCCACCGCCGCCAGTTAACTATGGCTACACCTTC. It is translated as CASSPPPPVNYGYTF.

The sample holds a few counts of this clonotype. This chain connects TRBV6-1 to TRBJ1-5; D remains ambiguous. Trimming stripped 3 bases from V and 3 bases from J, with 9 bases between. The CDR3 is made up of 14 amino acids. Per germline, CDR1 MNHNS and CDR2 SASEGT. The CDR3 spells CASSDGQNNQPQHF. DNA for the CDR3: TGTGCCAGCAGTGATGGGCAGAACAATCAGCCCCAGCATTTT.

The chain uses TRBV6-5 and TRBJ2-7; maybe TRBD1 (6 bases). The CDR3 consists of 15 residues. V lost 0 bases to trimming and J lost 2 bases, with 11 bases between them. CDR1 is MNHEY, CDR2 SVGAGI, per germline. The CDR3 DNA is TGTGCCAGCAGTTACTCAAAACAGGGACCCTACGAGCAGTACTTC. Residues: CASSYSKQGPYEQYF.

V gene TRBV9 combines with J gene TRBJ1-5, with a weak D call TRBD1 (5 bases). The CDR3 is 15 amino acids. CDR1 and CDR2 (germline): SGDLS, YYNGEE. V was cut by 3 bases and J by 3 bases, with 13 bases left in between. The CDR3 spells CASSGGTGDNQPQHF. In nucleotides, the CDR3 is TGTGCCAGCAGCGGAGGGACTGGGGACAATCAGCCCCAGCATTTT.

This clonotype was counted ten times or more. The V and J genes are TRBV7-2 and TRBJ2-3; TRBD2 aligns across 8 bases. From germline, CDR1 is SGHTA and CDR2 FQGNSA. The V segment lost 2 bases and the J segment 4 bases; nucleotides outside the gene matches: 5. The CDR3 loop spans 15 amino acids. CDR3 in DNA: TGTGCCAGCAGCTTACGGAGCGGGAGCTCAGATACGCAGTATTTT. Protein: CASSLRSGSSDTQYF.

This clonotype has a count of ten or more. The chain couples TRBV20-1 to TRBJ2-7; D gene ambiguous. CDR1 is DFQATT and CDR2 is SNEGSKA in the germline V gene (reference sequence). CDR3 size: 12 residues. The germline V and J ends were trimmed by 3 bases and 8 bases, with 14 bases remaining between them. Here the CDR3 reads CSARGRESQQYF. The CDR3 coding sequence is TGCAGTGCTAGGGGTAGGGAATCACAGCAGTACTTC.

In this sample, this clonotype turned up a few times. The chain combines TRBV15 with TRBJ1-4, with 8 bases matching TRBD1. Unmatched junction bases numbered 8, after V lost 3 bases and J lost 2 bases. CDR3 length: 17 residues. Looked up from germline, CDR1 is LNHNV and CDR2 is YYDKDF (reference sequence). The CDR3 DNA follows: TGTGCCACCAGCAGCCCCGGACAGGGTAATACTAATGAAAAACTGTTTTTT. Residues: CATSSPGQGNTNEKLFF.

This chain links TRBV6-1 with TRBJ2-1; 9 bases fit TRBD2. V was pared by 4 bases and J by 0 bases, with 4 bases of the junction left unmatched. CDR3 length equals 16 residues. CDR1 and CDR2 from the germline V gene are MNHNS and SASEGT. CDR3 DNA: TGTGCCAGCAGTGGCGGGAGGGCGGACTCCTACAATGAGCAGTTCTTC. Residues: CASSGGRADSYNEQFF.

This clonotype was seen a handful of times. V and J are TRBV7-9 and TRBJ1-2, with 8 bases that match TRBD1. The CDR3 is made up of 16 amino acids. The V and J ends lost 5 bases and 3 bases, in that order; junction bases with no gene match: 11. Germline-derived CDR1 and CDR2 are SEHNR and FQNEAQ (reference sequence). Here the CDR3 reads CASSPFLDREHYGYTF. Written as DNA, the CDR3 is TGTGCCAGCAGCCCCTTTCTGGACAGGGAACACTATGGCTACACCTTC.

This clonotype was picked up a small number of times. The CDR3 sequence: CSARDPRGGAEKLFF. DNA of the CDR3: TGCAGTGCTAGAGATCCCCGGGGTGGTGCGGAAAAACTGTTTTTT. The V gene is TRBV20-1, the J gene TRBJ1-4; D gene uncertain. The CDR3 spans 15 residues. The germline V gene encodes CDR1 DFQATT and CDR2 SNEGSKA (reference sequence). V lost 0 bases and J 8 bases, leaving 16 bases between the germline ends.

The table lists this clonotype with many counts. The rearrangement links TRBV12-3 or TRBV12-4 to TRBJ1-5; maybe TRBD1 (6 bases). This CDR3 has 14 residues. V lost 6 bases and J 1 base, leaving 10 bases between the germline ends. The CDR3 DNA reads as TGTGCCAGCAGGATAGGGGGAAGCAATCAGCCCCAGCATTTT. Translation gives CASRIGGSNQPQHF.

This clonotype has a count of ten or more. The rearrangement links TRBV10-1 to TRBJ2-2; D gene ambiguous. Germline V gene lookup returns CDR1 WNHNN and CDR2 SYGVQD (reference sequence). The CDR3 is 16 residues long. The germline V and J ends were trimmed by 0 bases and 7 bases, with 15 bases remaining between them. CDR3 sequence: CASSESASRYSGELFF. Here the CDR3 DNA reads TGCGCCAGCAGTGAGTCGGCATCCCGGTATAGCGGGGAGCTGTTTTTT.